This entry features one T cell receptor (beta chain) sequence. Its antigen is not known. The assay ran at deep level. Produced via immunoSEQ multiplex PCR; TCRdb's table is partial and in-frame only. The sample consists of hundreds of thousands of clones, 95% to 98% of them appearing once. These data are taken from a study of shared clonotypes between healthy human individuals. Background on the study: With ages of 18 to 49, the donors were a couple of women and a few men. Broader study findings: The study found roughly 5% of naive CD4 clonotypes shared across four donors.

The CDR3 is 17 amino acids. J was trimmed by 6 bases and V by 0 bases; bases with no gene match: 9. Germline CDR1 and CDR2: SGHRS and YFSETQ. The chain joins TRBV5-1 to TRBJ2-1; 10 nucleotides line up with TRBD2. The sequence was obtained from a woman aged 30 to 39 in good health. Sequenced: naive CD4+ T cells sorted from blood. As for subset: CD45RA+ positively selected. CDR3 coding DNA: TGCGCCAGCAGCTTGGATGTAGCGGGAGGAGGATTCAATGAGCAGTTCTTC. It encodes CASSLDVAGGGFNEQFF.